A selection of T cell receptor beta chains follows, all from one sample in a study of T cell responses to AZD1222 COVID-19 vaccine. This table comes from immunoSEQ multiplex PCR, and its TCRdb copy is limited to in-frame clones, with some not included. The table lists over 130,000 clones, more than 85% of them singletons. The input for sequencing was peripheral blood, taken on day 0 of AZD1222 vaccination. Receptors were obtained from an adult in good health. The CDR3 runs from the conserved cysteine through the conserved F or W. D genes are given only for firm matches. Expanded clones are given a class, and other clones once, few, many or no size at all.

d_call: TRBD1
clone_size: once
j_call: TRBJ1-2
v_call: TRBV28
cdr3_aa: CASSPSGQGAGGYTF
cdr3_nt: TGTGCCAGCAGTCCCTCGGGACAGGGGGCAGGTGGCTACACCTTC

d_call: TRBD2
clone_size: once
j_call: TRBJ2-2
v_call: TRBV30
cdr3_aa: CAWASGILPGELFF
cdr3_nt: TGTGCCTGGGCTAGCGGGATACTTCCCGGGGAGCTGTTTTTT

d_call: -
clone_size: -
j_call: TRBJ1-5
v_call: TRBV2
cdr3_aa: CASSQKRTAQPQHF
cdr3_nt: TGTGCCAGCAGCCAAAAACGGACAGCTCAGCCCCAGCATTTT

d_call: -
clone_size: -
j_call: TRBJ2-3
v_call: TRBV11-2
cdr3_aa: CASSHGPLSTQYF
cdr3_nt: TGTGCCAGCAGCCACGGGCCTCTCAGCACGCAGTATTTT

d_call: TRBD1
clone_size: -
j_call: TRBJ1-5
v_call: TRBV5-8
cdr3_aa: CASSLDRGNQPQHF
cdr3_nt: TGTGCCAGCAGCTTAGACAGGGGGAATCAGCCCCAGCATTTT

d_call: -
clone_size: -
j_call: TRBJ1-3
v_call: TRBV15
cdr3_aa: CATSRDIRASGNTIYF
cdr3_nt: TGTGCCACCAGCAGAGATATCAGGGCGTCGGGAAACACCATATATTTT

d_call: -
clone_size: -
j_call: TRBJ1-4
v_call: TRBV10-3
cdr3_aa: CAISESRGEEKLFF
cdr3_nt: TGTGCCATCAGTGAGTCTAGGGGAGAGGAAAAACTGTTTTTT

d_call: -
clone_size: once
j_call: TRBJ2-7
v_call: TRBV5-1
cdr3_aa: CASSLVGNGYEQYF
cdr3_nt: TGCGCCAGCAGCTTGGTCGGGAACGGGTACGAGCAGTACTTC

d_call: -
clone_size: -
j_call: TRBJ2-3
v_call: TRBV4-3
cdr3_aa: CASSQDPPGTDTQYF
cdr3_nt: TGCGCCAGCAGCCAAGATCCGCCGGGGACAGATACGCAGTATTTT

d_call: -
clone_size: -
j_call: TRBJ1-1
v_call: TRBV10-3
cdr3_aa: CAIMEGGPNTEAFF
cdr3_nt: TGTGCCATCATGGAGGGCGGACCGAACACTGAAGCTTTCTTT